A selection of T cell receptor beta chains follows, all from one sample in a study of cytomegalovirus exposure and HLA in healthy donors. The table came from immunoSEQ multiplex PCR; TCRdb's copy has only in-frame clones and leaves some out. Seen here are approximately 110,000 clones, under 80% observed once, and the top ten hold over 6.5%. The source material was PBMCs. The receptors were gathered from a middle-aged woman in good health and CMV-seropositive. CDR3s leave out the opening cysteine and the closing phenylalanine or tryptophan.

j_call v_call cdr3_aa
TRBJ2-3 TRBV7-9 SSGGPLGTQY
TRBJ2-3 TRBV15 ATSIRGDDTDTQY
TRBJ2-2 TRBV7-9 ASSDGAGETGELF
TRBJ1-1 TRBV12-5 ASGGRGTEAF
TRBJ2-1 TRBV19 ASSPRLEANEQF
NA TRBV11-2 ASSHYEQY
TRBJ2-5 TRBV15 ATSKTQGGKTQY
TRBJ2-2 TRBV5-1 ASSLAGELF
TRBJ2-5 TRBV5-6 ASSLTGFRETQY
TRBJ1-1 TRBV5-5 ASSFTARGSTEAF
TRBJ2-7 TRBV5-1 ASSLVAGDSEQY
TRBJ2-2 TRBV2 ASSVQGSGELF
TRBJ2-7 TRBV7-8 ASSSDLNYEQY
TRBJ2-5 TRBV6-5 ASSYSNGPTGTQY
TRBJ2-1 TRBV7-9 ASSPGTSGTHPYYNEQF
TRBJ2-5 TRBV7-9 ASSSQTWLETQY
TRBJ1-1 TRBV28 ASTSGTGETEAF
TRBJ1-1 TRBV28 ASTLGATLAQGATGTEAF
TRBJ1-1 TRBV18 ASSPTRDSLNTEAF
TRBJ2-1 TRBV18 ASSPQAQGMGNEQF
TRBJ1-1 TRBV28 ASSLYPNTEAF
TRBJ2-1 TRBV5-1 ASRLGSGDEQF
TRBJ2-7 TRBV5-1 ASTDAGGYEQY
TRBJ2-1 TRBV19 ASSIRDRGNEQF
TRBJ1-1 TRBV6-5 ATATGGNTEAF
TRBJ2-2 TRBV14 ASSQDSAVGQLF
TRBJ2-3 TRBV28 ASSSPSGDELNTQY
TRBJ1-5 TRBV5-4 ASSSGGGDQPQH
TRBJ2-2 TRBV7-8 ASSMFANTGELF
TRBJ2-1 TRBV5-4 ASSTSDSEQF
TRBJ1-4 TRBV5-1 ASSLTGGGEKLF
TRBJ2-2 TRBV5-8 ASSREGGGELF
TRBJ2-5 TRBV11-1 ASSLLRSASSQETQY
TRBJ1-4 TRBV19 ASSPRGAEEKLF
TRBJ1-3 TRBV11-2 ASSLGQTLSGNTIY
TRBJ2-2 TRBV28 ASSLWMVRGRTGELF
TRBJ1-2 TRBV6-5 ASSRQGPYGYT
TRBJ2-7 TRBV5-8 ASSPRQGRTYEQY
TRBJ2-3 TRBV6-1 ASSEGKWGGDTQY
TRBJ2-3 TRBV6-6 ASSQKQGAGTDTQY
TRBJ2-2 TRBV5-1 ASSLRGQEPTGELF
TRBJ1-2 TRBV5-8 ASSSLQLPSNYGYT
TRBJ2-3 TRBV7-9 ASTHTSGGFSTDTQY
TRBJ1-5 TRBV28 ASSFGTGYQPQH
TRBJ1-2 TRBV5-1 ASSLSGALSYGYT
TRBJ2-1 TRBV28 ASSLLAGGSYNEQF
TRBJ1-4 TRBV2 ASLRDIGEKLF
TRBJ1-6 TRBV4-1 ASSQDRYNSPLH
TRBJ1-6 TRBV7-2 ASSLRQGNSPLH
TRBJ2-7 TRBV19 ASSIVGTYSYEQY
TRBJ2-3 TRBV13 ASSRGTGGGTDTQY
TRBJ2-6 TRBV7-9 ASSFGGSPLSGANVLT
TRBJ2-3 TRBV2 ASSTSDTQY
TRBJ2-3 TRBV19 ATTLGATDTQY
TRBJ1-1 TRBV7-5 VRSPRGRMNTEAF
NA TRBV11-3 ASSLDGGLRTYEQY
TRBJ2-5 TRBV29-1 SVGIRGETQY
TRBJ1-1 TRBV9 ASSVGGGMNTEAF